This entry lists 15 T cell receptor beta chains sequenced from one sample in a study of beta chain features in type 1 diabetes. General study findings and limits: When Type 1 diabetes patients were examined, their TCRB CDR3s proved moderately but significantly shorter in all four CD4+ subsets.

All of the isolated RNA was reverse transcribed, so expressed TCRB transcripts were sequenced. This table comes from immunoSEQ multiplex PCR, and its TCRdb copy is limited to in-frame clones, with some not included. This table holds about 710,000 clones, roughly an eighth found once. The antigens of these receptors remain unknown. The sample was naive CD4+ T cells from blood. Receptors were obtained from a man aged 18 to 35 with type 1 diabetes.

Only a few counts were recorded for this clone. The chain uses TRBV29-1 and TRBJ1-1; a weak D match, TRBD1 (5 bases). The CDR3 runs to 11 residues. The V end was cut by 0 bases, the J end by 13 bases, with 12 bases between. From germline, CDR1 is SQVTM and CDR2 ANQGSEA. The CDR3 here is CSVEDNGTGFF. The CDR3 DNA reads TGCAGCGTTGAAGACAATGGGACGGGTTTCTTT.

CDR3 sequence (DNA): TGCGCCAGCAGCTCGCAGGGGACAACTAATGAAAAACTGTTTTTT. Protein product: CASSSQGTTNEKLFF. The chain combines TRBV5-1 with TRBJ1-4, with D tentatively TRBD1 (6 bases). The ends were cut back, 3 bases at V and 0 bases at J, with 9 bases in the middle. The germline CDR1 and CDR2 sequences are SGHRS and YFSETQ. The CDR3 is 15 amino acids.

This clone appeared a few times. The rearrangement uses TRBV6-5 and TRBJ2-1; weak D call: TRBD2 (5 bases). The germline V gene encodes CDR1 MNHEY and CDR2 SVGAGI. Trimming removed 2 bases from V and 5 bases from J, with 13 bases in between. CDR3 length: 15 amino acids. The CDR3 DNA is TGTGCCAGCAGTTACAGCGGAACCAACCACAATGAGCAGTTCTTC. This encodes CASSYSGTNHNEQFF.

This chain connects TRBV7-9 to TRBJ2-4; 9 nucleotides align to TRBD1. There are 15 residues in the CDR3. J was trimmed by 3 bases and V by 5 bases; bases with no gene match: 5. CDR1 and CDR2 (germline): SEHNR, FQNEAQ (reference sequence). The CDR3: CASSRDRVSKNIQYF. CDR3 nucleotide sequence: TGTGCCAGCAGCCGGGACAGGGTCAGCAAAAACATTCAGTACTTC.

As for this clone: A junction end diverges from the germline sequence, so it may reflect a read error. This rearrangement joins TRBV6-6 to TRBJ2-7; 7 nucleotides agree with TRBD1. Germline CDR1 and CDR2: MNHNY and SVGAGI (reference sequence). The CDR3 runs to 13 residues. CDR3: CASSYSGQGERHF. The CDR3 DNA sequence: TGTGCCAGCAGTTACTCGGGGCAGGGGGAGAGGCACTTC.

This chain connects TRBV30 to TRBJ1-2; TRBD1 agrees at 7 bases. The CDR3 totals 17 residues. The V and J ends lost 2 bases and 5 bases, in that order; junction bases with no gene match: 17. CDR1 is GTSNPN and CDR2 is SVGIG in the germline V gene (reference sequence). This CDR3 is CAWSPPSPLDRRYGYTF. DNA for the CDR3: TGTGCCTGGAGTCCGCCGAGTCCCTTGGACAGGAGATATGGCTACACCTTC.

The rearrangement uses TRBV29-1 and TRBJ1-1; TRBD1 aligns across 7 bases. CDR1 is SQVTM, CDR2 ANQGSEA, per germline. The CDR3 runs 13 residues. Losses at the gene ends were 7 bases for V and 6 bases for J; bases not matched to a gene: 11. The DNA of the CDR3 is TGCAGCGGGACGACAGGGTTCTTCTCTGAAGCTTTCTTT. It translates to CSGTTGFFSEAFF.

The chain carries TRBV4-3 and TRBJ2-3, with 8 positions matching TRBD2. This CDR3 has 17 amino acids. Germline CDR1 reads LGHNA; CDR2 reads YSLEER. V was clipped by 3 bases and J by 3 bases; unmatched bases: 11. The CDR3 protein is CASSQVRPGGGTDTQYF. CDR3 DNA sequence: TGCGCCAGCAGCCAGGTCCGGCCGGGGGGGGGTACAGATACGCAGTATTTT.

The V gene is TRBV30, the J gene TRBJ1-6; D remains ambiguous. The CDR3 length is 15 residues. CDR1 and CDR2 (germline): GTSNPN, SVGIG (reference sequence). Deletions cut 1 base from V and 7 bases from J, with 14 bases between. CDR3 sequence: CAWSAPGVGNSPLHF. CDR3 sequence (DNA): TGTGCCTGGAGTGCTCCCGGGGTAGGGAATTCACCCCTCCACTTT.

The chain carries TRBV6-5 and TRBJ1-1, with D maybe TRBD1 (5 bases). Germline lookup yields CDR1 MNHEY and CDR2 SVGAGI. Trimming stripped 1 base from V and 2 bases from J, with 11 bases between. The CDR3 sequence is 15 residues long. In DNA, the CDR3 is TGTGCCAGCAGTTACTTGCAGGACATCAACACTGAAGCTTTCTTT. Its protein is CASSYLQDINTEAFF.

This rearrangement joins TRBV30 to TRBJ2-3; D is possibly TRBD2 (5 bases). Looked up from germline, CDR1 is GTSNPN and CDR2 is SVGIG (reference sequence). The V gene lost 8 bases and the J gene lost 1 base, with 13 bases spanning the gap. CDR3 length: 13 residues. The CDR3 region has the DNA TGTGCCCGGGGTTCTAAAGGCACAGATACGCAGTATTTT. Translation gives CARGSKGTDTQYF.

There are a few counts of this clone. This chain joins TRBV7-6 and TRBJ2-7, with D perhaps given as TRBD1 or TRBD2 (6 bases each). The CDR3 runs 15 residues. Trimming cost V 5 bases and J 2 bases, with 16 bases left between them. Germline V gene sequence: CDR1 SGHVS, CDR2 FNYEAQ. The CDR3 loop reads CASSEKGGLTYEQYF. CDR3 DNA sequence: TGTGCCAGCAGCGAAAAGGGGGGCCTTACCTACGAGCAGTACTTC.

The rearrangement uses TRBV7-6 and TRBJ2-6, with 8 bases matching TRBD1. Trimming removed 2 bases from V and 0 bases from J; junction bases left unmatched: 3. This CDR3 has 17 amino acids. CDR1 and CDR2 from the germline V gene are SGHVS and FNYEAQ. This CDR3 reads CASSLWTGSSGANVLTF. The CDR3 region has the DNA TGTGCCAGCAGCTTATGGACAGGGTCCTCTGGGGCCAACGTCCTGACTTTC.

This chain joins TRBV27 and TRBJ2-1; 10 bases fit TRBD1. CDR3 size: 14 residues. V was clipped by 2 bases and J by 7 bases; unmatched bases: 2. Germline-derived CDR1 and CDR2 are MNHEY and SMNVEV (reference sequence). CDR3 loop: CASSLGDRGNEQFF. The CDR3 bases are TGTGCCAGCAGTTTAGGGGACAGGGGAAATGAGCAGTTCTTC.

This clone was detected a few times. The chain employs TRBV5-1 and TRBJ2-2; 12 nucleotides agree with TRBD1. After removal of 4 bases from V and 6 bases from J, the junction contained 10 bases not matched to a gene. Germline assignment: CDR1 SGHRS and CDR2 YFSETQ. The CDR3 runs to 17 residues. The CDR3 DNA sequence: TGCGCCAGCAGCGGCGGGACAGGGGGCCGAAGTGCCGGGGAGCTGTTTTTT. Its translation: CASSGGTGGRSAGELFF.